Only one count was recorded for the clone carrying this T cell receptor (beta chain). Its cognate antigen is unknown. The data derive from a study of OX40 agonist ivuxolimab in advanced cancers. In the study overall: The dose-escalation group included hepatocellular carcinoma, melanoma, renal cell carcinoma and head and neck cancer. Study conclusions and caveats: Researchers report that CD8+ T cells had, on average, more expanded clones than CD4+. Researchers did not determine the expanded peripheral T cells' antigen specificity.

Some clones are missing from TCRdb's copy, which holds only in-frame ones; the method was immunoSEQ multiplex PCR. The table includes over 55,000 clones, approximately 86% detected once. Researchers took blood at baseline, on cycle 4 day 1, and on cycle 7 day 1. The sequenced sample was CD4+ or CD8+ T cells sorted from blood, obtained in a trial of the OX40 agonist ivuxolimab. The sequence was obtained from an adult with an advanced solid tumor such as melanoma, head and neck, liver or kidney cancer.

The CDR3 loop is CAWSPPGAYEQYF. The CDR3 DNA is TGTGCCTGGAGTCCCCCGGGGGCCTACGAGCAGTACTTC. The chain combines TRBV30 with TRBJ2-7; possibly TRBD2 for D (6 bases). Trimming pared 2 bases from V and 2 bases from J, leaving 10 bases between. The CDR3 sequence is 13 residues long. CDR1 and CDR2 from the germline V gene are GTSNPN and SVGIG (reference sequence).